The TCR beta chain described here comes from a study of blood T cell repertoires in COVID-19. Study-level information: Collection of acute and convalescent COVID-19 samples took place in the United States, Italy and Spain.

Trimming shortened V by 3 bases and J by 1 base, and 17 bases separated the two germline ends. Germline V gene sequence: CDR1 SNHLY, CDR2 FYNNEI. This CDR3 spans 17 amino acids. Repertoires were generated with immunoSEQ multiplex PCR, while TCRdb's copy carries only in-frame clones and drops some. Here the sample spans roughly 250,000 clones, approximately 90% being singletons. The V gene is TRBV2, the J gene TRBJ2-3, with D tentatively TRBD2 (7 bases). Sequenced: peripheral blood. The receptor was isolated from a woman aged 35 to 49 with acute or convalescent COVID-19. The CDR3 here is CASSDIGGGDRTDTQYF. The CDR3 region has the DNA TGTGCCAGCAGTGATATTGGCGGGGGCGATCGCACAGATACGCAGTATTTT.